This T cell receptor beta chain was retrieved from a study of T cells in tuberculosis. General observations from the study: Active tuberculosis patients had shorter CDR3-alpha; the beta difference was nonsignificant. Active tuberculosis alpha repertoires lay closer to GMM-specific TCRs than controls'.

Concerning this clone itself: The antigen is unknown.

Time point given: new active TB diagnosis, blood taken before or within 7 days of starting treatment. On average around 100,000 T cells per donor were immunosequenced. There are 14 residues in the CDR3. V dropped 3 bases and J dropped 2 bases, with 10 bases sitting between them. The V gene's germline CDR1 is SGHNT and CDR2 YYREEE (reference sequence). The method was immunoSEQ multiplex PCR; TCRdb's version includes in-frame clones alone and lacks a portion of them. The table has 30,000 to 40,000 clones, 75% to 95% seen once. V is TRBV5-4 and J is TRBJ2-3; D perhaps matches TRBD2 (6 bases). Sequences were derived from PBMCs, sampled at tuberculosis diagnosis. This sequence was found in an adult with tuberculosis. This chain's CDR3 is CASSSGGYTDTQYF. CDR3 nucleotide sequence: TGTGCCAGCAGCTCCGGGGGATACACAGATACGCAGTATTTT.